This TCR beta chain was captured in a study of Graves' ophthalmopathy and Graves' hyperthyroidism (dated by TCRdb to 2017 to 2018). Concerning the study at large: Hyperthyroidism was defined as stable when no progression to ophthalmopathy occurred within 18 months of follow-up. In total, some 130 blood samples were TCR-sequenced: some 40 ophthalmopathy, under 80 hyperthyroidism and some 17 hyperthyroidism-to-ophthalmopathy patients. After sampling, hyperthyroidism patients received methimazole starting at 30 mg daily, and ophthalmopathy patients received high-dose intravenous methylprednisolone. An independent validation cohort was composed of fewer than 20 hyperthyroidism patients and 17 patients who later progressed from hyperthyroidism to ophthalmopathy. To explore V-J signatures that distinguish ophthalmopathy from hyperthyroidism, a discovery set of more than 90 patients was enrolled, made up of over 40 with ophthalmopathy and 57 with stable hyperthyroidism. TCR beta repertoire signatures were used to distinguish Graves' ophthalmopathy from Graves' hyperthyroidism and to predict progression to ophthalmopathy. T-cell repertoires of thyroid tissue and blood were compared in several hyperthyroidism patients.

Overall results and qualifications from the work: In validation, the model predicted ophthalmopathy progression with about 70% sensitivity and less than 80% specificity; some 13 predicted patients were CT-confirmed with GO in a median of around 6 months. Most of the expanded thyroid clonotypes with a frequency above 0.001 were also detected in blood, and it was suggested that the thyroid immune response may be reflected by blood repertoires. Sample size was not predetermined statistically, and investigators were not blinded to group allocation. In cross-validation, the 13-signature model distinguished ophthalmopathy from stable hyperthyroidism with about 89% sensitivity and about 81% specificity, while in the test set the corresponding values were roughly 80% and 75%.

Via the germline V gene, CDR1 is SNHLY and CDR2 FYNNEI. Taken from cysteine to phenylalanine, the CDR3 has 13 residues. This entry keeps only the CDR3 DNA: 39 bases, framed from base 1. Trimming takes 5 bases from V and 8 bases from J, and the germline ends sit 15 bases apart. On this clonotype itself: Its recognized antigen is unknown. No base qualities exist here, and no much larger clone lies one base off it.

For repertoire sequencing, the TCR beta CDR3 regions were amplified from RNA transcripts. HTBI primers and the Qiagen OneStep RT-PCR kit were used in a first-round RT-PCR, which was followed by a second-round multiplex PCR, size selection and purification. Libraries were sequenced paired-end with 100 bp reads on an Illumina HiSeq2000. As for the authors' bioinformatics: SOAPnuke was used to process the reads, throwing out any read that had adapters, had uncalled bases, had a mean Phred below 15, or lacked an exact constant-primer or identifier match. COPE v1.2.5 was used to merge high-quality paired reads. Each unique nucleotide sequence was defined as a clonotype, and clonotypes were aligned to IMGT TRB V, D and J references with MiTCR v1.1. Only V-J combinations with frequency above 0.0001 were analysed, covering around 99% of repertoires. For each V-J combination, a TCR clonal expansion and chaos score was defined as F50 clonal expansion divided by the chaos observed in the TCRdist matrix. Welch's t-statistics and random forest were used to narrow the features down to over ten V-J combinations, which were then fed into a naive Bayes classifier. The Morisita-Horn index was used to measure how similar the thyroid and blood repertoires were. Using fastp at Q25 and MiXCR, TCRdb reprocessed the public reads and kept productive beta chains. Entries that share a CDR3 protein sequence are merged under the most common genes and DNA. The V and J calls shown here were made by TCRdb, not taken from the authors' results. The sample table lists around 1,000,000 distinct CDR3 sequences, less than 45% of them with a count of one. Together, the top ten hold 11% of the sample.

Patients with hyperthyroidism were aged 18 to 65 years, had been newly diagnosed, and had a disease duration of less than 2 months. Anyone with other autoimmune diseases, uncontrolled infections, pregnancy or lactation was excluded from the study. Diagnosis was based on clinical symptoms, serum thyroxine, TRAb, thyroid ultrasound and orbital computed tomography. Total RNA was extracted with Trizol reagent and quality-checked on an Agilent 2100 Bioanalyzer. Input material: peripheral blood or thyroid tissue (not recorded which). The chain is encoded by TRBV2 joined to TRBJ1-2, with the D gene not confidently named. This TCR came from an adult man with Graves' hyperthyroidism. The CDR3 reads CASSYGLAGGYTF. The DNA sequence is TGTGCCAGCAGTTATGGACTAGCGGGAGGCTACACCTTC.